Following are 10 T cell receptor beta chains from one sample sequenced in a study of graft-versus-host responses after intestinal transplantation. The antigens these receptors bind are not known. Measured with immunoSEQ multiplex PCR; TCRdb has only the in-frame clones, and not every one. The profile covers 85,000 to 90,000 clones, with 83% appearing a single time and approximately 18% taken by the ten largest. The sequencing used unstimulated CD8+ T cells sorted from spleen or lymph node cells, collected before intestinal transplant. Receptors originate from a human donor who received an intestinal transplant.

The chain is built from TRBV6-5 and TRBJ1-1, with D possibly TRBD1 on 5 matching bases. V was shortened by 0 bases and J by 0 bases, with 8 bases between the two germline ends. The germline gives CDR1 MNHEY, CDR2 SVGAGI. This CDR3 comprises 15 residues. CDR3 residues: CASSYSTVMNTEAFF. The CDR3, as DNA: TGTGCCAGCAGTTACTCGACAGTTATGAACACTGAAGCTTTCTTT.

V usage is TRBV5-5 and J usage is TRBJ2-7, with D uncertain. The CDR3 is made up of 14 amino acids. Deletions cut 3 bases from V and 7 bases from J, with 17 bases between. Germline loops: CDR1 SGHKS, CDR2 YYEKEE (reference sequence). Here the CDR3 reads CASSSWSDQREQYF. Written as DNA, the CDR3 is TGTGCCAGCAGCTCGTGGTCGGACCAACGAGAGCAGTACTTC.

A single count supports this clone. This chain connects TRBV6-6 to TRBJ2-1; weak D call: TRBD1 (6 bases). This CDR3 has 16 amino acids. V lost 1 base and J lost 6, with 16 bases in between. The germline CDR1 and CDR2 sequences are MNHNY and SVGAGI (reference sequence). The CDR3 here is CASSYYGHQGGNEQFF. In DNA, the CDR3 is TGTGCCAGCAGTTACTACGGACATCAAGGGGGCAATGAGCAGTTCTTC.

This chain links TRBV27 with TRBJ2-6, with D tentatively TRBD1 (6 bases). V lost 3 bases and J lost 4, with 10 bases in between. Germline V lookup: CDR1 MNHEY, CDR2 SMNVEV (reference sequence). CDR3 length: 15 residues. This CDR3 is CASSLTGAGANVLTF. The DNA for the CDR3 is TGTGCCAGCAGTTTGACAGGAGCAGGGGCCAACGTCCTGACTTTC.

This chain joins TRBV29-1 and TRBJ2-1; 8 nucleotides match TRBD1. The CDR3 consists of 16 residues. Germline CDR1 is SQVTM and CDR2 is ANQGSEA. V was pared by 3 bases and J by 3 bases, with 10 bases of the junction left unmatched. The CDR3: CSVDSRGHGYYNEQFF. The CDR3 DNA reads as TGCAGCGTTGACAGCAGGGGGCACGGCTACTACAATGAGCAGTTCTTC.

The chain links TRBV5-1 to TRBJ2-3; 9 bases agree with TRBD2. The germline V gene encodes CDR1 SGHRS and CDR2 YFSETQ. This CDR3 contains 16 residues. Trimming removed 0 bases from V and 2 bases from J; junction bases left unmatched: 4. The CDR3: CASSLVSGGTTDTQYF. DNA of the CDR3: TGCGCCAGCAGCTTGGTCAGCGGGGGGACCACAGATACGCAGTATTTT.

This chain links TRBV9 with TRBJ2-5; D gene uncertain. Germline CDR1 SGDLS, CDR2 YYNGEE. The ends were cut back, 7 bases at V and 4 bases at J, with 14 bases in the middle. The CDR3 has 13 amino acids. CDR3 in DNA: TGTGCCAGCGGCTCCCGGGCTGGAGAGACCCAGTACTTC. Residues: CASGSRAGETQYF.

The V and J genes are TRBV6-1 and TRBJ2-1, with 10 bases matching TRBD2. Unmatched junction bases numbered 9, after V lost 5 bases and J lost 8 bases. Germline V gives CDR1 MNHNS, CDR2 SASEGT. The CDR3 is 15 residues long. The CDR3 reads CASSTRTSGGYEQFF. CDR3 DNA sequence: TGTGCCAGCAGTACCCGGACTAGCGGAGGGTATGAGCAGTTCTTC.

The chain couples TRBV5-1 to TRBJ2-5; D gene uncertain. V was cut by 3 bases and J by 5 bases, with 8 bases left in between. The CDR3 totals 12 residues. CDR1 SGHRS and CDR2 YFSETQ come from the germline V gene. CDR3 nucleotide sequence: TGCGCCAGCAGCTACCCTCGGGAGACCCAGTACTTC. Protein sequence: CASSYPRETQYF.

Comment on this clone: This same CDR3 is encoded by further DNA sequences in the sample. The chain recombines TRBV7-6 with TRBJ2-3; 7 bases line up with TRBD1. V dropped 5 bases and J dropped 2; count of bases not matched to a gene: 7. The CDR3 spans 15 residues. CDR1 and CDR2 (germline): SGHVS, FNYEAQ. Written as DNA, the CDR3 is TGTGCCAGCAGCCCGACAGGGTCATCCACAGATACGCAGTATTTT. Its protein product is CASSPTGSSTDTQYF.